These T cell receptor beta chains were read from a single sample in a study of tumor-infiltrating lymphocytes in primary liver carcinoma. One entry per CDR3 protein, called by TCRdb with MiXCR from the multiplex PCR reads. The sample holds approximately 310,000 distinct CDR3 sequences, 55% to 65% seen once. The specimen sequenced was peripheral blood. The receptor source for this set is a man in his forties with primary liver carcinoma and hepatitis B virus infection. CDR3s include the opening cysteine and the closing phenylalanine or tryptophan. A D gene is named only where the DNA matches it firmly. Size is stated for part of the rows, as once, few or many counts, or as a class when the clone is expanded.

TRBD1,TRBV11-2,few,TRBJ2-7,TGTGCCAGCAGCTTTACACAGGGGACCTACGAGCAGTACTTC,CASSFTQGTYEQYF
NA,TRBV28,NA,TRBJ2-1,TGTGCCAGCATGGGCGCAAGCTCCTACAATGAGCAGCTCTTC,CASMGASSYNEQLF
TRBD1,TRBV6-6,many,TRBJ2-1,TGTGCCAGCAGTGCCGGGACAGGCTACAATGAGCAGTTCTTC,CASSAGTGYNEQFF
NA,TRBV30,NA,TRBJ1-4,TGTGCCTGGAGTGCGAGGGTACGAGAAGAACTGTTTTTT,CAWSARVREELFF
NA,TRBV4-3,NA,TRBJ1-5,TGCGCCAGCAGCCCCGGGACGGTCTGTAGCAATCAGCCCCAGCATTTT,CASSPGTVCSNQPQHF
NA,TRBV10-3,NA,TRBJ2-7,TGTGCCATCAGTGAGGTCCCTAGCTTGGTCTACGAGCAATACTTC,CAISEVPSLVYEQYF
TRBD1,TRBV11-1,NA,TRBJ2-7,TGTACCAGTAGCTCCCGGACAGGGAACTCCTACGAGCAGTACTTC,CTSSSRTGNSYEQYF
TRBD1,TRBV29-1,NA,TRBJ1-1,TGCAGCGTTACCCAGGGGGACGCTGAAGCTTTTTTT,CSVTQGDAEAFF
NA,TRBV6-6,NA,TRBJ1-1,TGTGCCAGCAGTTACTCGAACACTGAAGTTTTCTTT,CASSYSNTEVFF
TRBD2,TRBV10-3,NA,TRBJ2-1,TGTGCCATCAGTGGACTAGCGGTCAATGAGCAGTTCTTC,CAISGLAVNEQFF
NA,TRBV30,NA,TRBJ1-1,TGCGCCTGGATACCCCGGCGAGGGGGAAACACTGAAGCTTTCTTT,CAWIPRRGGNTEAFF